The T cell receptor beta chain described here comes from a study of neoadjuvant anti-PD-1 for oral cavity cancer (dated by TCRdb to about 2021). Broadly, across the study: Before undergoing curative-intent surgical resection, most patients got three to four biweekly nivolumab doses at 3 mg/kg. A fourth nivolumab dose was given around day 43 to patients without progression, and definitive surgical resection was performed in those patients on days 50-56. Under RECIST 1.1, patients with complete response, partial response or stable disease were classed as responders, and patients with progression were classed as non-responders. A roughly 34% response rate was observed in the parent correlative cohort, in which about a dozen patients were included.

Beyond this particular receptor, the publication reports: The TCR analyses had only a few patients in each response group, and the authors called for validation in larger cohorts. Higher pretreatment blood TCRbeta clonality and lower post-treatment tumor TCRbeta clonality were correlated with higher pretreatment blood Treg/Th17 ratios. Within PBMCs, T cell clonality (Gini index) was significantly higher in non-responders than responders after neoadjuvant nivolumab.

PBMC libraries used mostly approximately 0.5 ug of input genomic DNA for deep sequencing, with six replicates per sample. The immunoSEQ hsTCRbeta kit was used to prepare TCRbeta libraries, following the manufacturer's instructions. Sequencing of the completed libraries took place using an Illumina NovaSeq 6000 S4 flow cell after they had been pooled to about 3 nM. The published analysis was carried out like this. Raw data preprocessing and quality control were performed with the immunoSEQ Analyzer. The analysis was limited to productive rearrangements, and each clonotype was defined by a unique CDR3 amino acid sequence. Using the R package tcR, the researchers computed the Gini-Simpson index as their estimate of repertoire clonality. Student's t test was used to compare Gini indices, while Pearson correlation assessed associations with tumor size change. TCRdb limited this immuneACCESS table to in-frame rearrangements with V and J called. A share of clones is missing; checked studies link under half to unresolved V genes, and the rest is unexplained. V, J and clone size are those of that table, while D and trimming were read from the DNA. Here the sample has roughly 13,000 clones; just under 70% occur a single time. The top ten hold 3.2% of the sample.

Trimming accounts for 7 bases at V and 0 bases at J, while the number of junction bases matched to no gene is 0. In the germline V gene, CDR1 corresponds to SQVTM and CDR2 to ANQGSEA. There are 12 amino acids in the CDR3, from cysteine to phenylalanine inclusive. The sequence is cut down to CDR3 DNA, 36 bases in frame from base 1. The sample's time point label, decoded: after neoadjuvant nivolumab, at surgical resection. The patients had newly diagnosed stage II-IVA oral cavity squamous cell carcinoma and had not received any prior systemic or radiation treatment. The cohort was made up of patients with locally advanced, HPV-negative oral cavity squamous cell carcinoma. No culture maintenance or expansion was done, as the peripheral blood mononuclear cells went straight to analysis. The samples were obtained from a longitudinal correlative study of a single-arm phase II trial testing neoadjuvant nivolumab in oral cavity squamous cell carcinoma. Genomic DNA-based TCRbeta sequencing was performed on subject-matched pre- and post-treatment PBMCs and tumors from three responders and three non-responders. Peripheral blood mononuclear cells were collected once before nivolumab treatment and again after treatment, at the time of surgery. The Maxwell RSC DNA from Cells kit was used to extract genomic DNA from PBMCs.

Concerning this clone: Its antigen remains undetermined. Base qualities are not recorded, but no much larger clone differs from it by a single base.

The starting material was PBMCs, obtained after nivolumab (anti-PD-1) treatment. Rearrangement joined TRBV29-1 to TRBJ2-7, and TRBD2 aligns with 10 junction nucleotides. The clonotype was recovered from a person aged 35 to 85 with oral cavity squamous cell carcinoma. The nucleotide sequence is TGCAGCGCTAGCGGGAGCTCCTACGAGCAGTACTTC. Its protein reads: CSASGSSYEQYF.